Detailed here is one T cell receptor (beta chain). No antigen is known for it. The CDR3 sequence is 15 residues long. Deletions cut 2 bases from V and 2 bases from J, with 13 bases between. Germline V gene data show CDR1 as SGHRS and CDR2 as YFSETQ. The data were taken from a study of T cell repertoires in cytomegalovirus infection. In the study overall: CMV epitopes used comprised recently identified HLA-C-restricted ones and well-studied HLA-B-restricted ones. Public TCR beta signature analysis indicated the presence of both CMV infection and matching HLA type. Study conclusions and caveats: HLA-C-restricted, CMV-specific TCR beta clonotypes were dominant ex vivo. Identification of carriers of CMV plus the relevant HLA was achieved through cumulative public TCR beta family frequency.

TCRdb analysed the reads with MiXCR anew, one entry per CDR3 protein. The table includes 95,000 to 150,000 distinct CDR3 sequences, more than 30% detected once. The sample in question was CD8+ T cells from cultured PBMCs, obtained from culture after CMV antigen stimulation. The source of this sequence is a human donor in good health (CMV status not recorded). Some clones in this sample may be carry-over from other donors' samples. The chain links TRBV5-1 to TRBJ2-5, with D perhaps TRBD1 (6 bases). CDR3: CASSFTDRPQETQYF. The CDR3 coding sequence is TGCGCCAGCAGCTTTACTGACAGGCCACAAGAGACCCAGTACTTC.